These T cell receptor beta chains were read from a single sample in a study of lymphopenia after photon versus proton radiotherapy. TCRdb's copy holds only in-frame clones and misses some; the assay was immunoSEQ multiplex PCR. The sample contains 70,000 or so clones, just under 95% of which appear only once. The specimen was peripheral blood, collected from a patient treated with photon-based radiotherapy. The receptor set was obtained from a woman aged 40 to 50 with cholangiocarcinoma. Each CDR3 is given with its conserved first and last residue. The D gene is left open where the match is weak. Clone size is given for some rows only: seen once, a few or many times, or a class if the clone is expanded.

TRBV2	TRBD1	TRBJ2-5	NA	CASSRDRQETQYF	TGTGCCAGCAGTCGGGACAGGCAAGAGACCCAGTACTTC
TRBV15	NA	TRBJ1-1	once	CATSDRRGNTEAFF	TGTGCCACCAGCGATCGGCGGGGTAACACTGAAGCTTTCTTT
TRBV9	TRBD1	TRBJ1-2	NA	CASSGTGDLSYGYTF	TGTGCCAGCAGCGGGACAGGGGATTTGAGCTATGGCTACACCTTC
TRBV9	NA	TRBJ2-7	once	CASSVGQAGSYEQYF	TGTGCCAGCAGCGTAGGGCAGGCGGGCTCCTACGAGCAGTACTTC
TRBV7-2	NA	TRBJ2-1	NA	CASSWAYNEQFF	TGTGCCAGCAGCTGGGCGTATAATGAGCAGTTCTTC
TRBV6-1	NA	TRBJ1-2	once	CASVRQDYGYTF	TGTGCCAGTGTCCGACAGGACTATGGCTACACCTTC
TRBV7-2	NA	TRBJ2-1	NA	CASSSTYNEQFF	TGTGCCAGCAGCTCAACCTACAATGAGCAGTTCTTC
TRBV13	NA	TRBJ1-1	NA	CASAPRGTEAFF	TGTGCCAGCGCTCCCCGAGGGACTGAAGCTTTCTTT
TRBV30	NA	TRBJ2-2	NA	CAWSDGTTGELFF	TGTGCCTGGAGTGACGGGACTACCGGGGAGCTGTTTTTT
TRBV7-6	TRBD1	TRBJ1-1	NA	CASSFMPSDRGRTEAFF	TGTGCCAGCAGCTTCATGCCTTCGGACAGGGGGCGGACTGAAGCTTTCTTT
TRBV7-3	TRBD1	TRBJ1-1	NA	CASSLSSGTVNTEAFF	TGTGCCAGCAGCTTATCTTCCGGGACAGTGAACACTGAAGCTTTCTTT
TRBV4-1	NA	TRBJ1-2	NA	CASSQVGLYVYGYTF	TGCGCCAGCAGCCAAGTGGGACTGTACGTTTATGGCTACACCTTC
TRBV28	NA	TRBJ1-4	NA	CASRPLIGFGKLFF	TGTGCCAGCAGGCCCCTGATTGGGTTTGGAAAACTGTTTTTT
TRBV7-6	TRBD1	TRBJ2-3	NA	CASSKRQGSDTQYF	TGTGCCAGCAGCAAACGACAGGGGTCAGATACGCAGTATTTT
TRBV19	TRBD1	TRBJ2-7	NA	CASSSSGGRSLEQYF	TGTGCCAGTAGTTCGTCAGGGGGCCGGTCCCTCGAGCAGTACTTC